This TCR beta chain is drawn from a study of CD8 T cells in Susac syndrome (dated by TCRdb to 2018 to 2020). Some background on the complete study: Whether CD8+ T cell activation and differentiation in Susac syndrome was antigen driven was tested using repertoire sequencing.

CDR1 LNHDA and CDR2 SQIVND are derived from the germline V gene (reference sequence). Deletion took 0 bases off V and 9 bases off J, with a span of 15 bases between the germline ends. The CDR3 starts with the cysteine, ends with the phenylalanine, and has 15 residues. Only the CDR3 DNA is retained, 45 bases long and in frame from the first base. RNA was extracted using the RNeasy kit, and about 0.45 to 1 ug of the RNA was reverse transcribed with random hexamers. TCR beta CDR3 regions were amplified with the immunoSEQ multiplex PCR assay covering 54 Vbeta and 13 Jbeta segments. PCR amplification bias was corrected using a synthetic template baseline for primer optimization and computational correction. As for the original processing: Reads were annotated to V, D and J genes per IMGT and analyzed with immunoSEQ Analyzer, keeping only productive sequences. Clonality was calculated as one minus the Shannon entropy normalized by log2 of the number of productive unique sequences. Public and private clones were assessed among the 100 most prevalent clones of each patient and control. Clones were defined as Susac-specific when absent from the healthy and MS cohorts, from fewer than 1,200 published viral clones and from other ImmuneACCESS disease sequences. Clones were called with MiXCR by TCRdb after fastp trimmed the public reads at Q25, and only in-frame beta chains were retained. Rows with a matching CDR3 protein are joined into one entry that keeps the most common DNA and genes. The authors' filters were not applied to this entry. The sample table lists fewer than 150,000 distinct CDR3 sequences, over 90% of them with a count of one. The leading ten clones occupy roughly 0.13% of the sample.

What the authors observed across the whole study: The number of individuals in the TCR sequencing and HLA analysis was acknowledged as relatively small.

Regarding this clonotype: Its cognate antigen has yet to be identified. Base qualities are missing; no much larger clone stands one base away.

Peripheral blood CD8+ and CD4+ T cells from healthy donors, Susac syndrome patients and multiple sclerosis patients were profiled using high-throughput TCR beta sequencing. Healthy donors were included as age- and sex-matched controls. Bulk CD8+ and CD4+ T cells were purified by magnetic negative isolation, while CD8+ TEMRA cells were enriched using FACS. Blood was collected in EDTA tubes and processed within 24 hours, with PBMCs isolated through density gradient centrifugation. PBMCs intended for TCR sequencing were cryopreserved in liquid nitrogen and were subsequently thawed in a 37 degrees C water bath. The sorted or isolated CD4+, CD8+ and CD8+ TEMRA cells had a purity of 90% or higher.

This receptor was identified in a human donor in good health. What was sequenced was CD4+ T cells from PBMCs. The sequence is built from TRBV19 and TRBJ2-1; TRBD2 could be the D gene, as 7 bases match. The DNA is TGTGCCAGTAGTATAGATATCGGGGGGCCGGGTGAGCAGTTCTTC. The resulting protein is CASSIDIGGPGEQFF.